This TCR beta chain appears in the sequencing data of a study of cytomegalovirus exposure and HLA in healthy donors (dated by TCRdb to the late 2010s). Regarding the complete study: An earlier analysis of under 600 of the donors reported 250 to 300 Gb of sequence data and 117 million unique TCR beta sequences from 150 million to 200 million T cells. About 300 gigabases of sequencing data and approximately 93 million unique TCR sequences were included in an early release covering about 620 HLA-typed donors. The genetic ancestry cluster associated with self-reported Caucasian donors included about 81% of the roughly 400 genotyped donors. The study aimed to test whether signatures of past pathogen exposure could be identified by cataloging public T cell receptors. The T cell repertoires of under 750 subjects were profiled by immunosequencing and related to cytomegalovirus serostatus. A separate validation cohort of approximately 120 different subjects was used in addition to the roughly 670-subject first cohort. To predict cytomegalovirus infection status, the study combined high-throughput TCR immunosequencing, statistical association of individual TCRs with disease status, and machine learning. To study patterns of TCR occurrence, a later analysis re-analyzed previously published TCR beta repertoires from 666 donors and added high-resolution HLA genotyping. Rather than drawing on any new phenotypic data, the later analysis identified candidate immune exposures from TCR beta sequences and the way those sequences occurred across donors. An earlier analysis of fewer than 700 of the donors applied high-throughput TCR beta sequencing to assess whether each TCR beta V gene segment acted as functional or pseudogenic. Alongside the repertoire data, information on donor age, sex, ethnicity and CMV serostatus was compiled. A later genetic analysis took genome-wide SNP genotypes for about three fifths of the 666 donors and used that subset as a discovery cohort. All discovery cohort repertoires had been generated on a single sequencing platform. HLA typing covered class I and class II loci at four-digit resolution. Typing coverage differed by locus: A, B, C, DRB1 and DQB1 were typed in roughly 620-640 donors, DQA1 in 522, DPA1 in 600 to 610, and DPB1 in roughly 450. A few DR-DQ haplotypes were treated as single units for association and clustering because of strong linkage in the cohort. Across about 370 genotyped donors of the cohort, an average of about 200,000 unique TCR beta nucleotide sequences per donor were sequenced, and roughly 17% of those sequences were non-productive. The investigation overall reported the following: According to a later genetic analysis, donors in an Asian-associated ancestry cluster had fewer N-insertions in productive TCRs than the roughly 670-donor mean. Most TCR sequences were seen in very few donors, while some public TCRs were found in many individuals. A total of 164 TCR beta chains were listed by the study as associated with cytomegalovirus. Because the 87-base-pair reads could not distinguish some IMGT-functional V segments, including TRBV6-2 and TRBV6-3, those segments were excluded. Presence/absence analyses assumed roughly uniform sequencing depth across donors, an assumption that may not hold. In a later analysis, TCR association rates were found to vary across HLA loci, with the most associated TCRs seen for DRB1 alleles and the fewest for HLA-C alleles. A cluster of highly shared sequence variants was judged likely to be a technical artifact of the sequencing pipeline. A later genetic analysis associated a missense DCLRE1C variant with V-gene and J-gene trimming of TCR beta chains, and an independent cohort replicated the association. In a later analysis, HLA-associated TCR beta chains were found to be more clonally expanded and to have lower generation probabilities than equally common non-associated chains. The cohort was sequenced for TCR beta chains only, and without alpha or paired-chain data the features that could be detected were limited. An earlier analysis of approximately 530 of the donors showed that most TCR beta V segments appeared in productive rearrangements either about 90% or about 30% of the time, which broadly matched IMGT annotations. The only immune exposure information available for the cohort was CMV serostatus. A later analysis associated about 17,000 TCR beta sequences with specific HLA alleles at a false discovery rate of 0.05. The classifier was reported to diagnose cytomegalovirus status with high specificity and sensitivity in both the original and validation cohorts. HLA typing was unavailable for some donors at each locus, so association tests used only the typed subset. Approximately 18 rarely observed V segments, including chromosome 9 orphons, were excluded from the earlier analysis of several hundred of the donors because counts were too low. Strong co-occurrence of HLA alleles, especially DR and DQ, made assigning TCR associations to individual alleles difficult. A further reported finding was that TCR beta sequences accurately predicted the HLA-A and HLA-B alleles for most subjects in the first cohort. In vitro tests confirmed that a few of the cytomegalovirus-associated TCR beta chains recognize cytomegalovirus antigens. A later analysis reported that several top co-occurrence clusters appeared linked to parvovirus B19, influenza, CMV and Epstein-Barr virus. Correlated functional status among segregating V segments might be attributable to linkage disequilibrium, but an unknown experimental factor could not be ruled out. According to a later analysis, most CMV-associated TCR beta chains appeared to be HLA-restricted, and the HLA associations seemed to be driven largely by CMV exposure. The authors suggested that the approach could potentially be extended to other disease states and immunological phenotypes.

V sheds 2 bases and J sheds 6 bases, leaving 10 bases between their ends. Sequences MDHEN (CDR1) and SYDVKM (CDR2) are obtained from the germline V gene. Counted from cysteine to phenylalanine, this CDR3 has 14 amino acids. CDR3 DNA only is kept here, 42 bases in frame from base 1. Receptors were amplified or captured by the immunoSEQ multiplex PCR assay. The multiplex PCR relied on a mix of 60 forward primers for TCR Vbeta segments and 13 reverse primers for TCR Jbeta segments. Amplification of the CDR3 region of rearranged TCR beta genes was performed with a multiplex PCR assay on genomic DNA. On the Illumina HiSeq System, the amplified TCR beta libraries were sequenced as 87-base-pair reads. The authors' analysis ran thus. A later analysis counted approximately 84 million unique TCR beta chains across the 500 to 850 repertoires, and roughly 10 million of these chains were shared by at least two donors. A nearest-neighbor algorithm error-corrected the raw reads and collapsed the reads into unique sequences, merging closely related sequences to remove PCR and sequencing errors. CDR3 sequences were aligned to IMGT reference sequences to assign V, D and J gene segments. For a sequence to be retained, at least a six-nucleotide match to both a V gene segment and a J gene segment was required. A rearrangement was called productive if the CDR3 had no stop codons and remained in frame with V and J, and every other rearrangement was called non-productive. CDR3 was defined according to IMGT convention as the region running from the second conserved V-encoded cysteine to the conserved J-encoded phenylalanine. The earlier analysis of more than 450 of the donors excluded sequences that lacked an unambiguous match to a single V gene segment. An earlier analysis of almost 600 of the donors classified V segments as functional when productive rearrangements were above 56.7% and as segregating when the standard deviation between donors was above 5%. To diagnose cytomegalovirus status from the catalog of TCR beta chain sequences, a statistical classification framework was built. A later analysis assigned V and J genes by comparing TCR nucleotide sequences with IMGT/GENE-DB human TR gene sequences. In a later analysis, CDR3 sequences and most-parsimonious VDJ recombination scenarios were assigned using the TCRdist pipeline. In a later analysis, every TCR beta chain was defined by the combination of its CDR3 amino acid sequence and its V-gene family, and reads without a unique V-gene family were dropped. To address suspected cross-contamination and a sequencing artifact, a later analysis removed 592 highly shared, low-generation-probability nucleotide sequences. A later analysis calculated a clonal expansion index for each public chain from normalized within-repertoire ranks of inferred template counts. Generation probabilities in a later analysis came from a VDJ recombination model fitted to out-of-frame rearrangements, and those results were checked against IGoR. Hypergeometric tests were used in a later analysis to score TCR-TCR, TCR-HLA and TCR-CMV co-occurrence, with a repertoire-size bias correction applied to the TCR pairs. A later analysis estimated false discovery rates by permuting HLA or CMV assignments 20 times. A later analysis grouped co-occurring TCRs with DBSCAN, adding TCRdist sequence similarity when clustering within HLA-allele-positive subsets. Repertoires with fewer than 30,000 or more than 120,000 public chains, plus five repertoires with anomalous nucleotide sharing, were excluded from co-occurrence clustering. Entries here come from immuneACCESS through TCRdb and include only in-frame sequences with V and J called. Some clones fail to appear in such tables; in the studies checked, an unresolved V gene covers under half of the shortfall, and the cause of the remainder is unknown. V and J calls plus clone size are reproduced from that table; the DNA served to infer D and trimming. Present in this sample are roughly 180,000 clones, 70% to 90% of which were seen just once. The top ten hold 2% to 2.5% of the sample.

With respect to this clone: Its specific antigen is unknown. Base-call qualities are not available, and no considerably larger clone is one nucleotide away.

The cohort comprised hundreds of healthy bone marrow donors. At the time of sampling, all cohort members were nominally healthy, though unrecorded immune exposures were likely present. The donor was CMV seronegative and was included in the group of several hundred seronegative cohort members. A peripheral blood sample was provided by each donor, and peripheral blood mononuclear cells were used for TCR beta sequencing. Genomic DNA was extracted from the blood cell samples with the Qiagen DNeasy Blood Extraction Kit. Material for sequencing was PBMCs. This receptor was identified in a male donor in good health and CMV-seronegative. The chain uses TRBV28 and TRBJ2-2; there is no confident call for the D gene. The nucleotides are TGTGCCAGCAGTTTACGAGGCGGTCCCGGGGAGCTGTTTTTT. This is translated as CASSLRGGPGELFF.